This T cell receptor beta chain originates from a study of identical twins. Study-wide findings and caveats: For out-of-frame alpha sequences shared by twins, low generation probability was in excess. It was out-of-frame TCR alpha sharing in monozygotic twins that models underestimated. Invariant MAIT and iNKT cells may have partly biased zero-insertion analyses.

Concerning this clonotype: Its antigen is not identified.

V dropped 7 bases and J dropped 9; count of bases not matched to a gene: 9. Looked up from germline, CDR1 is KGHDR and CDR2 is SFDVKD. The CDR3 loop spans 14 amino acids. cDNA molecules carried unique molecular identifiers, and template switching added a universal primer site. TCRdb re-called the 5' RACE reads through MiXCR, storing one row per CDR3 protein. In the table there are 200,000 to 300,000 distinct CDR3 sequences, 5.5% to 8% of which are singletons. These data were likewise used in another study, on yellow fever vaccine responses in identical twins.

This TCR came from a woman aged 18-35 years in good health. The chain has TRBV24-1 and TRBJ2-1; 9 nucleotides align to TRBD2. Sequencing input: memory (CD45RO+) T cells sorted from blood. The CDR3 DNA reads TGTGCCACCAGGGGGGGGGGAGCGGGAGGTGAGCAGTTCTTC. Protein product: CATRGGGAGGEQFF.